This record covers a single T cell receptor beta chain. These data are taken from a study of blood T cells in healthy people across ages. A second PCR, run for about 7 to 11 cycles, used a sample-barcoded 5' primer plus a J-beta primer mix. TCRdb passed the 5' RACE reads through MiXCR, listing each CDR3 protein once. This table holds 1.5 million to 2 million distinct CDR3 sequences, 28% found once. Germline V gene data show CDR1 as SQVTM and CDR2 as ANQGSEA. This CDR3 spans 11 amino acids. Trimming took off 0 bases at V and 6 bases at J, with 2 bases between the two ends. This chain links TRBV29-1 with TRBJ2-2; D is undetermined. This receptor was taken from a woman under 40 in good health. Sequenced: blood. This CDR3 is CSVEDAGELFF. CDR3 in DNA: TGCAGCGTTGAAGATGCCGGGGAGCTGTTTTTT.